This TCR beta chain was sequenced during a study of cytomegalovirus exposure and HLA in healthy donors. Nominally healthy donors were sampled, though unrecorded immune exposures were likely. The CDR3 is 14 amino acids. The germline V and J ends were trimmed by 1 base and 2 bases, with 6 bases remaining between them. Germline CDR1 is SNHLY and CDR2 is FYNNEI. The primer mix had 60 Vbeta and 13 Jbeta primers. TCRdb's table, derived via immunoSEQ multiplex PCR, lists solely in-frame clones and lacks some. Of tens of thousands of clones in the sample, roughly 74% were seen once. The sequencing input was PBMCs. This sequence joins TRBV2 and TRBJ1-5; possibly TRBD1 for D (5 bases). The TCR sequence derives from a female donor in good health and CMV-seronegative. Here the CDR3 DNA reads TGTGCCAGCAGTGAAGTGACAGGCAATCAGCCCCAGCATTTT. Translating it yields CASSEVTGNQPQHF.